This T cell receptor beta chain was identified in a study of cytomegalovirus exposure and HLA in healthy donors. Use of 60 Vbeta and 13 Jbeta primers characterized the PCR. The table came from immunoSEQ multiplex PCR; TCRdb's copy has only in-frame clones and leaves some out. The table includes some 170,000 clones, about three quarters detected once. The V gene end was trimmed by 7 bases and the J gene end by 0 bases; junction bases not matched to a gene: 6. The CDR3 totals 16 residues. Germline-derived CDR1 and CDR2 are MNHNY and SVGAGI (reference sequence). This clone was picked up a small number of times.

Sequenced input: PBMCs. This rearrangement joins TRBV6-6 to TRBJ1-6, with TRBD1 matching over 7 bases. This TCR was recovered from a man aged 35-49 years in good health and CMV-seropositive. The CDR3 DNA sequence: TGTGCCAGCAATTCGGACAGGAGCTCCTATAATTCACCCCTCCACTTT. Translated: CASNSDRSSYNSPLHF.